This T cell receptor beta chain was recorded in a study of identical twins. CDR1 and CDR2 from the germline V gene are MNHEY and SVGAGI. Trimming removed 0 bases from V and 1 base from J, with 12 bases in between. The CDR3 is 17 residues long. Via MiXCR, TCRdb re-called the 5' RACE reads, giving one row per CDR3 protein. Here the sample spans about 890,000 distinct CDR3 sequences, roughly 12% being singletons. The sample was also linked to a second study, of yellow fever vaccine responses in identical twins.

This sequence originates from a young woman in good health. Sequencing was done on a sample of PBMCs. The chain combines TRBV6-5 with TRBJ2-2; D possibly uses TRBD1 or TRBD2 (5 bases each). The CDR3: CASSYSMGTGNTGELFF. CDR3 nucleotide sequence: TGTGCCAGCAGTTACTCGATGGGGACGGGGAACACCGGGGAGCTGTTTTTT.